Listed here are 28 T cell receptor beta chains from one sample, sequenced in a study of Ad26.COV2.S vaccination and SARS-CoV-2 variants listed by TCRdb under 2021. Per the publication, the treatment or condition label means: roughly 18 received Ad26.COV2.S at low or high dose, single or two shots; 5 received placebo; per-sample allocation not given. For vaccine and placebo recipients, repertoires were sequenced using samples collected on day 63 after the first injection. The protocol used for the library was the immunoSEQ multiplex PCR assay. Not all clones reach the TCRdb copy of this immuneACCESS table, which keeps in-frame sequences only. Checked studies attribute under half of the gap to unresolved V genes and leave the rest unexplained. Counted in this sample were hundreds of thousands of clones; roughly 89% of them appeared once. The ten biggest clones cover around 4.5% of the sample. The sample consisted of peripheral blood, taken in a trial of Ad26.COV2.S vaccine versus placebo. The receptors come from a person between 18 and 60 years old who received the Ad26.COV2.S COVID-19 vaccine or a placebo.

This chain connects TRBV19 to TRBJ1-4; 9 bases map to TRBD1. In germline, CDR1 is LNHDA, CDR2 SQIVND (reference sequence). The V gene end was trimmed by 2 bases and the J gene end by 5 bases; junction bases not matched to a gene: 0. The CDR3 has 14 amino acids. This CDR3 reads CASSITGGNEKLFF. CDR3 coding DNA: TGTGCCAGTAGTATAACAGGGGGCAATGAAAAACTGTTTTTT.

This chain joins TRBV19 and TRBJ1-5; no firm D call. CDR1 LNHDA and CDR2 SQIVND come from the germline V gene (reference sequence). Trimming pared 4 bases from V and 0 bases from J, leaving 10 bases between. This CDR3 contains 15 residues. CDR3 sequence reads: CASSKGSASNQPQHF. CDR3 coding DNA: TGTGCCAGTAGTAAGGGCTCGGCTAGCAATCAGCCCCAGCATTTT. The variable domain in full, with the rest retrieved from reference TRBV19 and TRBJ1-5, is DGGITQSPKYLFRKEGQNVTLSCEQNLNHDAMYWYRQDPGQGLRLIYYSQIVNDFQKGDIAEGYSVSREKKESFPLTVTSAQKNPTAFYLCASSKGSASNQPQHFGDGTRLSIL.

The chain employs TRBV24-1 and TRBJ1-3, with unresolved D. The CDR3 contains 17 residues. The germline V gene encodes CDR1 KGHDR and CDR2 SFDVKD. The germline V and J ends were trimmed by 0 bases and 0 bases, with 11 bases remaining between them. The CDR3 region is CATSDLENGSSGNTIYF. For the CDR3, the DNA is TGTGCCACCAGTGATTTGGAAAATGGTAGCTCTGGAAACACCATATATTTT.

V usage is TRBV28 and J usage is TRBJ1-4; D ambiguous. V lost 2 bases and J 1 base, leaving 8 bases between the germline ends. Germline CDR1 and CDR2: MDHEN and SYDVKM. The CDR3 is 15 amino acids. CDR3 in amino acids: CASSLETLTNEKLFF. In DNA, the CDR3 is TGTGCCAGCAGTTTAGAGACCTTAACTAATGAAAAACTGTTTTTT.

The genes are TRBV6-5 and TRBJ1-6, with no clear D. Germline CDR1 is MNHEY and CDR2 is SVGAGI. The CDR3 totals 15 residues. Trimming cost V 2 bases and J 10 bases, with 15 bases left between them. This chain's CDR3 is CASSYDRAGGSPLHF. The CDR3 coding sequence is TGTGCCAGCAGTTACGATCGGGCAGGAGGGTCACCCCTCCACTTT.

CDR3 sequence: CASSLVEETQYF. In nucleotides, the CDR3 is TGTGCCAGCAGCTTAGTGGAAGAGACCCAGTACTTC. The rearrangement joins TRBV7-8 to TRBJ2-5, with unresolved D. The CDR3 spans 12 residues. V shed 1 base and J shed 3 bases, with 3 bases lying between them. Germline CDR1 is SGHVS and CDR2 is FQNEAQ.

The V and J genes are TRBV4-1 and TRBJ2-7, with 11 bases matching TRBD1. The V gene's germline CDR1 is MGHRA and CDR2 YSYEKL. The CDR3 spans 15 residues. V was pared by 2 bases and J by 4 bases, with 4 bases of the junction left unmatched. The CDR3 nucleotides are TGCGCCAGCAGCCAACGGACAGGGGGCCCTTACGAGCAGTACTTC. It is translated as CASSQRTGGPYEQYF.

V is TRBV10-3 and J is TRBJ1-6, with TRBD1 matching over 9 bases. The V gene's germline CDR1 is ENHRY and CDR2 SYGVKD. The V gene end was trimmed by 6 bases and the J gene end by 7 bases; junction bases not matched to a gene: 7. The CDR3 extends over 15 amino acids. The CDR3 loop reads CAISAGQGRNSPLHF. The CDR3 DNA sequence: TGTGCCATCAGCGCTGGACAGGGGAGGAATTCACCCCTCCACTTT.

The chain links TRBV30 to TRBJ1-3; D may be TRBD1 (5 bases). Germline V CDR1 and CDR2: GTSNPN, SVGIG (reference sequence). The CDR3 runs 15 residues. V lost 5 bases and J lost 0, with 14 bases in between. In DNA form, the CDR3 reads TGTGCCTGGGGGGGGAGCGGGAACTCTGGAAACACCATATATTTT. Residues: CAWGGSGNSGNTIYF.

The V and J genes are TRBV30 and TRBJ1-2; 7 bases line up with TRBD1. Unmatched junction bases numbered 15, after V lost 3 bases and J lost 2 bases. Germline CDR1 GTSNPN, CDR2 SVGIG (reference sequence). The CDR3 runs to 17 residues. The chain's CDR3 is CAWSESILTGPNYGYTF. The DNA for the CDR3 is TGTGCCTGGAGCGAATCGATTCTGACAGGGCCCAACTATGGCTACACCTTC.

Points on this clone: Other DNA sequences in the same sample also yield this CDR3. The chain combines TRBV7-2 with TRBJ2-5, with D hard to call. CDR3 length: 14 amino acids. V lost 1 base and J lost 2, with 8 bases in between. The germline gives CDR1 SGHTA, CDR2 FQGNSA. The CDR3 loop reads CASSLGDSQETQYF. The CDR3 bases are TGTGCCAGCAGCTTAGGAGACTCGCAAGAGACCCAGTACTTC. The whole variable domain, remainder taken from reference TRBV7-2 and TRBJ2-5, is GAGVSQSPSNKVTEKGKDVELRCDPISGHTALYWYRQSLGQGLEFLIYFQGNSAPDKSGLPSDRFSAERTGGSVSTLTIQRTQQEDSAVYLCASSLGDSQETQYFGPGTRLLVL.

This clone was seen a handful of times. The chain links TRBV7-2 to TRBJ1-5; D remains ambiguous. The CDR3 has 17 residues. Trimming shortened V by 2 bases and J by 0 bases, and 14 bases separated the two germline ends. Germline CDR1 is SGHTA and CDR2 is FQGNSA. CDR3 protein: CASSLRLEFHSNQPQHF. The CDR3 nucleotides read TGTGCCAGCAGCTTAAGGTTAGAATTCCATAGCAATCAGCCCCAGCATTTT.

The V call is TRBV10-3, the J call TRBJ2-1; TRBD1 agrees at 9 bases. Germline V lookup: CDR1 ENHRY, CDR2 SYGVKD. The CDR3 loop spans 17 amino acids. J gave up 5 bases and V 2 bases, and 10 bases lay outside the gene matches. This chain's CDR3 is CAISEGTGTQTNNEQFF. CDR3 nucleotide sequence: TGTGCCATCAGTGAGGGGACAGGGACACAAACAAACAATGAGCAGTTCTTC.

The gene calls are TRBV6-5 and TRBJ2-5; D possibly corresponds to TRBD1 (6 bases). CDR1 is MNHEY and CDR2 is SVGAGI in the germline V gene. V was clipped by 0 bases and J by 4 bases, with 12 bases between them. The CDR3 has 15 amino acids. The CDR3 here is CASSYSNRARETQYF. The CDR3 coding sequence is TGTGCCAGCAGTTACTCGAACAGGGCCCGAGAGACCCAGTACTTC.

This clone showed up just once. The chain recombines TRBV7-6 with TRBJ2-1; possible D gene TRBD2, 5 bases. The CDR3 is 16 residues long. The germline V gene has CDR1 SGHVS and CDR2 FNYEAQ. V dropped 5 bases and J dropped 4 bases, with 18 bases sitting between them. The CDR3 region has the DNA TGTGCCAGCAGCAATGATCTAACGGGGAAATACAATGAGCAGTTCTTC. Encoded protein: CASSNDLTGKYNEQFF.

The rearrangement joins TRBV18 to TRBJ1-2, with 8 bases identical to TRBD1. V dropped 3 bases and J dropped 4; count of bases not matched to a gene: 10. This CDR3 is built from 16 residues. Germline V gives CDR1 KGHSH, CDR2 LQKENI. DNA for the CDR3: TGTGCCAGCTCACCTTCTGTTCAGGGGGCCTTCTATGGCTACACCTTC. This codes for CASSPSVQGAFYGYTF.

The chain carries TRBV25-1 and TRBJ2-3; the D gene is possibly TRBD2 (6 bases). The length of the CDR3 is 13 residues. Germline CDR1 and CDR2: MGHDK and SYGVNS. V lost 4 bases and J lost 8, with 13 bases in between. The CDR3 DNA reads TGTGCCAGCAGTGCCCGACTAGTTAGTACGCAGTATTTT. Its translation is CASSARLVSTQYF.

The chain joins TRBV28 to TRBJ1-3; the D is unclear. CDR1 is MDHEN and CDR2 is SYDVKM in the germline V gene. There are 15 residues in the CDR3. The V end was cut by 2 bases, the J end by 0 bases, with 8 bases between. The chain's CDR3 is CASSLVPSSGNTIYF. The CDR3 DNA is TGTGCCAGCAGTTTAGTCCCGAGCTCTGGAAACACCATATATTTT.

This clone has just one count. This chain's CDR3 is CASSLTASTEAFF. CDR3 bases: TGTGCCAGCAGCTTAACAGCGAGTACTGAAGCTTTCTTT. The rearrangement joins TRBV7-3 to TRBJ1-1; D remains ambiguous. Trimming took off 0 bases at V and 5 bases at J, with 7 bases between the two ends. The CDR3 covers 13 residues. CDR1 and CDR2 (germline): SGHTA, FQGTGA.

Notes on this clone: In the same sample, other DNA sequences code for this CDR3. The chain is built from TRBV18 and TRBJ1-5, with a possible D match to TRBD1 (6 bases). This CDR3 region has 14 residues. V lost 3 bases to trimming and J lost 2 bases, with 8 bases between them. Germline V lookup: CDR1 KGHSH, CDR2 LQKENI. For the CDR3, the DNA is TGTGCCAGCTCACCCGCAGGGGGCAATCAGCCCCAGCATTTT. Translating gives CASSPAGGNQPQHF.

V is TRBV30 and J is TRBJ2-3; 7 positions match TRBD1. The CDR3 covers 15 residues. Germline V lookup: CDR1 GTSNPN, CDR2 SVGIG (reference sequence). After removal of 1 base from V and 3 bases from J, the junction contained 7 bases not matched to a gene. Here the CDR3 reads CAWSGISTGTDTQYF. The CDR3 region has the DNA TGTGCCTGGAGTGGAATTTCGACAGGGACAGATACGCAGTATTTT.

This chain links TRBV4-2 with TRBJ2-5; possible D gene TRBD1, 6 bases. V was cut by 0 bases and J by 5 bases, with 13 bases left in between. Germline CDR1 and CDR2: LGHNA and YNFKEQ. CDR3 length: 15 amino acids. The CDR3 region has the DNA TGTGCCAGCAGCCAAGAGCAGGCCCAGGGGGAGACCCAGTACTTC. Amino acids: CASSQEQAQGETQYF.

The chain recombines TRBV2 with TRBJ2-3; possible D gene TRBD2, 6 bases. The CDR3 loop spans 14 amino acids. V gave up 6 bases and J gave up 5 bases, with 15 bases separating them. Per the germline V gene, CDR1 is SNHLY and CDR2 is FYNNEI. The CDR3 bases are TGTGCCAGCAGAAAGCAGACTAGACGAGATACGCAGTATTTT. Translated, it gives CASRKQTRRDTQYF.

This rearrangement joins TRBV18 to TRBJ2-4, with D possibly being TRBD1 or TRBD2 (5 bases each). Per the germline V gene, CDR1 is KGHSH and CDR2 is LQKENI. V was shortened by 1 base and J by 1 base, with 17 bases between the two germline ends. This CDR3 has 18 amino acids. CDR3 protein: CASSPRVYGGSAKNIQYF. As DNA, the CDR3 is TGTGCCAGCTCACCACGGGTCTATGGGGGTTCCGCCAAAAACATTCAGTACTTC.

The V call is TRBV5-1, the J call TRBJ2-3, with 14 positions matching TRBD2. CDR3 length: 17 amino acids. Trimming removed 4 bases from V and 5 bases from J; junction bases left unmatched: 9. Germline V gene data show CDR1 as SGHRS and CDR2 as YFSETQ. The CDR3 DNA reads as TGCGCCAGCAGCGCTGGGACTAGCGGGAGAGGTGAAGATACGCAGTATTTT. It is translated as CASSAGTSGRGEDTQYF.

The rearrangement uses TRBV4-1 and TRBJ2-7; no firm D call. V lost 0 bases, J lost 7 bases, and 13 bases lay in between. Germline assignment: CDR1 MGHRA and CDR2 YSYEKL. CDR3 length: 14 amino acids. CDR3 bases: TGCGCCAGCAGCCAAGATGGGTTCAGGCGGGAGCAGTACTTC. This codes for CASSQDGFRREQYF.

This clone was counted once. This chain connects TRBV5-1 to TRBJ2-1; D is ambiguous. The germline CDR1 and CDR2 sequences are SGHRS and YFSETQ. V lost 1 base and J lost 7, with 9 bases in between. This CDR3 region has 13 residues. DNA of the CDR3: TGCGCCAGCAGCTTGCCCAGCAGGAATGAGCAGTTCTTC. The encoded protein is CASSLPSRNEQFF.

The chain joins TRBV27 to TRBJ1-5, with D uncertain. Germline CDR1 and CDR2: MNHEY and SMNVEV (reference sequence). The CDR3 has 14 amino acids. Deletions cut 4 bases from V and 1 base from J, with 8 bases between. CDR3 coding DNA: TGTGCCAGCAGTTGGGGATACAGCAATCAGCCCCAGCATTTT. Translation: CASSWGYSNQPQHF.